These 26 T cell receptor beta chains were all obtained from the same sample, sequenced in a study of cytomegalovirus exposure and HLA in healthy donors. It was with 60 Vbeta and 13 Jbeta primers that the PCR ran. TCRdb's table, derived via immunoSEQ multiplex PCR, lists solely in-frame clones and lacks some. Of around 110,000 clones in the sample, 81% were seen once. Specimen: PBMCs. Every receptor here comes from a woman aged 25 to 45 in good health and CMV-seronegative.

The CDR3 sequence: CASRDSGTGTNTIYF. The CDR3 DNA is TGTGCCAGCAGAGATTCCGGGACAGGGACCAACACCATATATTTT. The genes are TRBV6-1 and TRBJ1-3, with 9 bases that match TRBD1. The CDR3 extends over 15 amino acids. J lost 7 bases, V lost 6 bases, and 10 bases had no gene match. Germline-derived CDR1 and CDR2 are MNHNS and SASEGT.

The rearrangement joins TRBV30 to TRBJ1-2, with D perhaps TRBD1 (6 bases). Germline-derived CDR1 and CDR2 are GTSNPN and SVGIG (reference sequence). The CDR3 is 13 residues long. Trimming left V 7 bases short and J 7 bases short, with 19 bases between. The CDR3 nucleotides are TGTGCCTTGGGGGCCGAACTAATAGGTGGCTACACCTTC. Protein product: CALGAELIGGYTF. The variable domain in full, completed from reference TRBV30 and TRBJ1-2, reads SQTIHQWPATLVQPVGSPLSLECTVEGTSNPNLYWYRQAAGRGLQLLFYSVGIGQISSEVPQNLSASRPQDRQFILSSKKLLLSDSGFYLCALGAELIGGYTFGSGTRLTVV.

The V gene is TRBV30, the J gene TRBJ2-3; 9 nucleotides agree with TRBD2. Trimming cost V 0 bases and J 2 bases; bases outside gene matches: 6. The CDR3 extends over 16 amino acids. Germline CDR1 and CDR2: GTSNPN and SVGIG (reference sequence). The chain's CDR3 is CAWSVGLAGNTDTQYF. Here the CDR3 DNA reads TGTGCCTGGAGTGTAGGTCTAGCGGGGAACACAGATACGCAGTATTTT. Based on the CDR3 plus reference TRBV30 and TRBJ2-3, the full variable domain is SQTIHQWPATLVQPVGSPLSLECTVEGTSNPNLYWYRQAAGRGLQLLFYSVGIGQISSEVPQNLSASRPQDRQFILSSKKLLLSDSGFYLCAWSVGLAGNTDTQYFGPGTRLTVL.

The rearrangement joins TRBV5-1 to TRBJ2-5; 10 nucleotides agree with TRBD2. There are 19 residues in the CDR3. The J segment lost 2 bases and the V segment lost 0 bases, leaving 13 bases of the junction unmatched. Germline V CDR1 and CDR2: SGHRS, YFSETQ. The CDR3 sequence: CASSLVPGGAGGPQETQYF. In DNA, the CDR3 is TGCGCCAGCAGCTTGGTCCCAGGAGGAGCGGGAGGGCCACAAGAGACCCAGTACTTC.

Regarding this clone: The sample has other DNA sequences that encode this CDR3 too. CDR3 residues: CASSVDGRYTGELFF. DNA for the CDR3: TGTGCCAGCAGCGTAGACGGGAGATACACCGGGGAGCTGTTTTTT. The V and J genes are TRBV5-8 and TRBJ2-2, with D perhaps matching TRBD2 (6 bases). The CDR3 sequence is 15 residues long. V lost 4 bases and J lost 3, with 13 bases in between. Germline V gene data show CDR1 as SGHTS and CDR2 as YDEGEE.

This chain links TRBV14 with TRBJ2-7; tentatively, D is TRBD1 (6 bases). Germline V gene data show CDR1 as SGHDN and CDR2 as FVKESK. V lost 4 bases and J lost 0, with 19 bases in between. CDR3 length: 17 amino acids. CDR3 sequence: CASSPEVNRDNSYEQYF. CDR3 bases: TGTGCCAGCAGCCCTGAGGTCAACCGGGACAACTCCTACGAGCAGTACTTC. The whole variable domain, remainder taken from reference TRBV14 and TRBJ2-7, is EAGVTQFPSHSVIEKGQTVTLRCDPISGHDNLYWYRRVMGKEIKFLLHFVKESKQDESGMPNNRFLAERTGGTYSTLKVQPAELEDSGVYFCASSPEVNRDNSYEQYFGPGTRLTVT.

The chain has TRBV10-2 and TRBJ2-7; a weak D match, TRBD2 (5 bases). The ends were cut back, 6 bases at V and 6 bases at J, with 12 bases in the middle. The CDR3 contains 12 residues. The germline gives CDR1 WSHSY, CDR2 SAAADI. CDR3 region: CASRPAEGEQYF. CDR3 in DNA: TGCGCCAGCAGGCCCGCCGAGGGCGAGCAGTACTTC.

The gene calls are TRBV7-9 and TRBJ2-3, with 7 nucleotides matching TRBD1. The CDR3 totals 16 residues. V shed 6 bases and J 0 bases; nucleotides not matched to a gene: 9. The germline CDR1 and CDR2 sequences are SEHNR and FQNEAQ (reference sequence). The CDR3 protein is CASRGDSDASTDTQYF. The DNA of the CDR3 is TGTGCCAGCAGGGGGGACAGTGACGCTAGCACAGATACGCAGTATTTT.

The chain carries TRBV5-1 and TRBJ1-1; the D gene is possibly TRBD1 (6 bases). The CDR3 length is 17 residues. Germline CDR1 reads SGHRS; CDR2 reads YFSETQ. V lost 3 bases to trimming and J lost 0 bases, with 18 bases between them. CDR3 bases: TGCGCCAGCAGCTCCCACCTGGAGGGGGGGTTGAACACTGAAGCTTTCTTT. Translating it yields CASSSHLEGGLNTEAFF.

The rearrangement uses TRBV4-1 and TRBJ2-4, with D perhaps TRBD1 (5 bases). V dropped 1 base and J dropped 1 base, with 8 bases sitting between them. This CDR3 has 15 residues. Germline CDR1 and CDR2: MGHRA and YSYEKL. DNA of the CDR3: TGCGCCAGCAGCCAAGGGAAGGGGGCCAAAAACATTCAGTACTTC. Protein: CASSQGKGAKNIQYF.

The CDR3 reads CASSQPTSGYEQYF. The CDR3 region has the DNA TGCGCCAGCAGCCAACCTACTAGCGGGTACGAGCAGTACTTC. V is TRBV4-1 and J is TRBJ2-7; 9 bases are a match to TRBD2. CDR1 is MGHRA and CDR2 is YSYEKL in the germline V gene. The CDR3 has 14 amino acids. With 2 bases clipped from V and 4 bases from J, the junction kept 3 bases outside the gene matches.

This clone was seen a handful of times. V usage is TRBV7-6 and J usage is TRBJ2-5, with TRBD1 identical over 8 bases. Germline V gene sequence: CDR1 SGHVS, CDR2 FNYEAQ. The junction had 7 bases not matched to a gene; V was cut back by 5 bases and J by 5 bases. This CDR3 region has 14 residues. DNA for the CDR3: TGTGCCAGCAGCACGAGACAGGGGATGGAGACCCAGTACTTC. Its protein product is CASSTRQGMETQYF.

V and J are TRBV18 and TRBJ2-5; D gene unclear. Per the germline V gene, CDR1 is KGHSH and CDR2 is LQKENI. The V gene lost 0 bases and the J gene lost 4 bases, with 12 bases spanning the gap. The CDR3 contains 15 residues. The CDR3 DNA is TGTGCCAGCTCACCACCTGCAGGCTCGTTAGAGACCCAGTACTTC. Its translation is CASSPPAGSLETQYF.

The genes are TRBV4-1 and TRBJ2-1; 7 nucleotides match TRBD2. J lost 3 bases, V lost 1 base, and 6 bases had no gene match. Looked up from germline, CDR1 is MGHRA and CDR2 is YSYEKL. This CDR3 contains 16 residues. The CDR3 protein is CASSQASGTNYNEQFF. DNA for the CDR3: TGCGCCAGCAGCCAAGCATCCGGGACTAACTACAATGAGCAGTTCTTC.

The chain links TRBV28 to TRBJ2-7; D might be TRBD1 (6 bases). The V gene lost 7 bases and the J gene lost 6 bases, with 13 bases spanning the gap. The CDR3 runs to 12 residues. CDR1 is MDHEN, CDR2 SYDVKM, per germline. CDR3 bases: TGTGCCAGCACTTACAGGGACGGCGAGCAGTACTTC. Its translation is CASTYRDGEQYF.

The genes are TRBV27 and TRBJ2-7, with a weak D call TRBD1 (6 bases). Per germline, CDR1 MNHEY and CDR2 SMNVEV (reference sequence). Trimming removed 4 bases from V and 6 bases from J, with 16 bases in between. CDR3 length: 14 amino acids. CDR3 DNA: TGTGCCAGCAGTTGGATACAGGGCGCGTCCGAGCAGTACTTC. This gives the protein CASSWIQGASEQYF.

This rearrangement joins TRBV6-5 to TRBJ2-3, with D possibly TRBD1 on 5 matching bases. The V gene lost 6 bases and the J gene lost 4 bases, with 14 bases spanning the gap. The CDR3 contains 14 residues. Germline V gives CDR1 MNHEY, CDR2 SVGAGI. CDR3 protein: CASRPQGRADTQYF. The CDR3 region has the DNA TGTGCCAGCAGACCCCAGGGAAGGGCAGATACGCAGTATTTT.

J is TRBJ2-7 and V is TRBV9; D is perhaps TRBD2 (7 bases). Trimming shortened V by 2 bases and J by 3 bases, and 18 bases separated the two germline ends. The length of the CDR3 is 16 residues. Germline V lookup: CDR1 SGDLS, CDR2 YYNGEE. CDR3 in amino acids: CASSVGGAGDGYEQYF. CDR3 coding DNA: TGTGCCAGCAGCGTGGGGGGGGCGGGAGATGGCTACGAGCAGTACTTC. Combining the CDR3 with reference TRBV9 and TRBJ2-7 gives the whole variable domain DSGVTQTPKHLITATGQRVTLRCSPRSGDLSVYWYQQSLDQGLQFLIQYYNGEERAKGNILERFSAQQFPDLHSELNLSSLELGDSALYFCASSVGGAGDGYEQYFGPGTRLTVT.

The chain combines TRBV10-1 with TRBJ1-5, with TRBD1 matching over 7 bases. J was trimmed by 7 bases and V by 0 bases; bases with no gene match: 3. In germline, CDR1 is WNHNN, CDR2 SYGVQD (reference sequence). The CDR3 length is 14 residues. The CDR3 nucleotides are TGCGCCAGCAGTGAGTCGGGACAGACACAGCCCCAGCATTTT. Residues: CASSESGQTQPQHF.

This chain joins TRBV7-2 and TRBJ2-1; 8 nucleotides line up with TRBD2. V lost 5 bases and J lost 6; bases outside the gene matches: 9. Looked up from germline, CDR1 is SGHTA and CDR2 is FQGNSA. The CDR3 runs to 15 residues. CDR3 nucleotide sequence: TGTGCCAGCAGCCGCTCCGGGACTAGTCTCAATGAGCAGTTCTTC. Translated: CASSRSGTSLNEQFF.

The chain links TRBV2 to TRBJ2-7; the D gene is possibly TRBD2 (7 bases). Trimming stripped 6 bases from V and 6 bases from J, with 15 bases between. The CDR3 totals 13 residues. The germline V gene encodes CDR1 SNHLY and CDR2 FYNNEI. This CDR3 reads CASSVGRGGEQYF. The CDR3 DNA follows: TGTGCCAGCAGCGTAGGAAGGGGGGGCGAGCAGTACTTC.

The gene calls are TRBV18 and TRBJ2-2; D is undetermined. CDR3 length equals 14 residues. CDR1 and CDR2 from the germline V gene are KGHSH and LQKENI. Between the trimmed V and J ends, which lost 3 bases and 5 bases, there was a span of 10 bases. The CDR3 spells CASSPEVATGELFF. DNA for the CDR3: TGTGCCAGCTCACCCGAGGTGGCAACCGGGGAGCTGTTTTTT.

A word on this clone: Other DNA sequences in the sample encode the same CDR3. The CDR3 region is CASSPDEKLFF. The CDR3 DNA reads as TGTGCCAGCAGCCCGGATGAAAAACTGTTTTTT. The rearrangement uses TRBV28 and TRBJ1-4, with D unclear. The CDR3 length is 11 residues. V dropped 6 bases and J dropped 6 bases, with 5 bases sitting between them. CDR1 and CDR2 (germline): MDHEN, SYDVKM.

This clone was detected only a few times. CDR3 protein: CASSPWLRQGRDTEAFF. DNA for the CDR3: TGTGCCAGCAGCCCCTGGCTCAGACAGGGAAGGGATACTGAAGCTTTCTTT. This chain links TRBV11-2 with TRBJ1-1, with 7 bases fitting TRBD1. The V gene end was trimmed by 5 bases and the J gene end by 5 bases; junction bases not matched to a gene: 17. CDR3 length: 17 residues. Germline V gene sequence: CDR1 SGHAT, CDR2 FQNNGV.

The rearrangement links TRBV11-2 to TRBJ2-1; 10 positions match TRBD2. The germline V gene has CDR1 SGHAT and CDR2 FQNNGV. This CDR3 contains 17 residues. V was pared by 0 bases and J by 9 bases, with 11 bases of the junction left unmatched. The DNA for the CDR3 is TGTGCCAGCAGCTTAGATCAGGTCCTAGCGGGAGTGGTTGAGCAGTTCTTC. Translating it yields CASSLDQVLAGVVEQFF.

The chain combines TRBV6-5 with TRBJ1-1, with a weak D call TRBD1 (5 bases). Germline assignment: CDR1 MNHEY and CDR2 SVGAGI. V was pared by 3 bases and J by 3 bases, with 11 bases between. This CDR3 is 14 amino acids long. The chain's CDR3 is CASSYGGSDTEAFF. CDR3 DNA: TGTGCCAGCAGTTATGGGGGGAGCGACACTGAAGCTTTCTTT.